This T cell receptor (beta chain) originates from a study of CD8+ T cells in alopecia areata. At the level of the study: By percentage of affected scalp area, the severity of treated patients was scored.

Treatment: oral pan-JAK inhibitor, 5-10 mg twice daily. Extracted RNA was reverse transcribed, and the resulting cDNA served as sequencing template. Clones were read by immunoSEQ multiplex PCR, and TCRdb kept only the in-frame ones, dropping some. The sample lists about 190,000 clones, 50% to 60% seen once, with about 0.65% in the top ten. With V trimmed by 7 bases and J by 7 bases, 7 bases remained unmatched. CDR1 and CDR2 from the germline V gene are LNHDA and SQIVND (reference sequence). The CDR3 covers 13 residues. This clone was seen more than once but under ten times. The TCR originated in a human donor with alopecia areata. The specimen was CD4+ T cells sorted from blood, collected at week 4, from a patient treated with tofacitinib. This chain links TRBV19 with TRBJ2-4; 7 bases fit TRBD2. The CDR3 here is CASKGGSWNIQYF. In DNA, the CDR3 is TGTGCCAGTAAGGGAGGGTCGTGGAACATTCAGTACTTC.